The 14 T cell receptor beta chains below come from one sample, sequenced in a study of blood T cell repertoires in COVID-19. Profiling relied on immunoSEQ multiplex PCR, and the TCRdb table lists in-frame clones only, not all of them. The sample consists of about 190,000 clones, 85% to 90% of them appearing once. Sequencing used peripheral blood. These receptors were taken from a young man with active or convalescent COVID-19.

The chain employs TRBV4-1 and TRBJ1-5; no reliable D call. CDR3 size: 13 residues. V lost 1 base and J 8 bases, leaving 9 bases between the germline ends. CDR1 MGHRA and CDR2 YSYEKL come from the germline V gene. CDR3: CASSQGREEPQHF. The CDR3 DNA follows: TGCGCCAGCAGCCAAGGGAGGGAGGAGCCCCAGCATTTT.

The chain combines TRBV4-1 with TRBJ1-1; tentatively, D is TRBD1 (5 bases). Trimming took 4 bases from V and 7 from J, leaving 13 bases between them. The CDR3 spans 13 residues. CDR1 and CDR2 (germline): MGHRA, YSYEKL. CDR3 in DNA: TGCGCCAGCAGCCTCAGGGCCGGGCTTGAAGCTTTCTTT. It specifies CASSLRAGLEAFF.

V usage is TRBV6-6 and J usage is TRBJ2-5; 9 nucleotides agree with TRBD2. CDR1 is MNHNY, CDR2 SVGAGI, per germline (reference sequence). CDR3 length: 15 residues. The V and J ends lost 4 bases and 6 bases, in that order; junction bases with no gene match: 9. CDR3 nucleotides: TGTGCCAGCAGTTTAGGGACTAGCTTCCCCCAGACCCAGTACTTC. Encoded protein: CASSLGTSFPQTQYF.

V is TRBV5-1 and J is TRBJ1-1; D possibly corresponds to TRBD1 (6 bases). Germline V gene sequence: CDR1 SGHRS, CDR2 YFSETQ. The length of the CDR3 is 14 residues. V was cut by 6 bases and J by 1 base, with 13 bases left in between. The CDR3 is CASIQGGTNTEAFF. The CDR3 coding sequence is TGCGCCAGCATACAGGGTGGGACGAACACTGAAGCTTTCTTT.

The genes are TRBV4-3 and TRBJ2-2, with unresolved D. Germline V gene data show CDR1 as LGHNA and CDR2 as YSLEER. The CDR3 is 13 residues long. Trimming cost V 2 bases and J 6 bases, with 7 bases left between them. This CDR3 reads CASSQNFPGELFF. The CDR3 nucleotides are TGCGCCAGCAGCCAAAACTTCCCCGGGGAGCTGTTTTTT.

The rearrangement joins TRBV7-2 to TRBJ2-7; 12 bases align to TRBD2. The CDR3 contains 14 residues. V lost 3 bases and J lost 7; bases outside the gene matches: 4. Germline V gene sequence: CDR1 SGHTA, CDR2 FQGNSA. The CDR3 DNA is TGTGCCAGCAGCTTGACTAGCGGGAGTTTTGAGCAGTACTTC. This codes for CASSLTSGSFEQYF.

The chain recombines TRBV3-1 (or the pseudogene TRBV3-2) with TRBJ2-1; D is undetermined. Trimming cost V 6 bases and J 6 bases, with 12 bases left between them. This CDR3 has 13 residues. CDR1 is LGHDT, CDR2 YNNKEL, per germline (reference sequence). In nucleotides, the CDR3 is TGTGCCAGCAGAACCGGAGCGTCCAATGAGCAGTTCTTC. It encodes CASRTGASNEQFF.

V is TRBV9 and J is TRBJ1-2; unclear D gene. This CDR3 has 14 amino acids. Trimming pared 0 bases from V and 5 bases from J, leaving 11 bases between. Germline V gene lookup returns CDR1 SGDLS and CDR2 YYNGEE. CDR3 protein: CASSVDGSGYGYTF. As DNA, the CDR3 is TGTGCCAGCAGCGTAGACGGGAGCGGGTATGGCTACACCTTC.

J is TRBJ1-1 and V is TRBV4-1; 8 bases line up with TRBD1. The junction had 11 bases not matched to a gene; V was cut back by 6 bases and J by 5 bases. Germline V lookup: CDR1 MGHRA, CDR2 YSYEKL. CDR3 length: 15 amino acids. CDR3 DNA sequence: TGCGCCAGCAGAAGTGGACAGGGTAGTTGGACTGAAGCTTTCTTT. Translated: CASRSGQGSWTEAFF.

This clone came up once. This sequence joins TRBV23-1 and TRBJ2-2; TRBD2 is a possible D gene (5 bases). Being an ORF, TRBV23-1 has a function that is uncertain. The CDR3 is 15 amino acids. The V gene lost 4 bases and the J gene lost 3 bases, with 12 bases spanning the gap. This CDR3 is CASSLSRAHTGELFF. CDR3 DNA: TGCGCCAGCAGTCTCTCGAGGGCCCACACCGGGGAGCTGTTTTTT.

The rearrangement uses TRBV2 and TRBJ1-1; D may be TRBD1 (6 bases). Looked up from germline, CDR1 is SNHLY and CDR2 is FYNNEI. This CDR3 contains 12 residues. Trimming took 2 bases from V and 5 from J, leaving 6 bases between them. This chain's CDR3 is CASSETGTEAFF. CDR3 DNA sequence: TGTGCCAGCAGTGAAACAGGGACTGAAGCTTTCTTT.

The CDR3 loop is CSVSANTEAFF. As DNA, the CDR3 is TGCAGCGTTAGCGCAAACACTGAAGCTTTCTTT. The chain joins TRBV29-1 to TRBJ1-1; D unresolved. The germline V gene encodes CDR1 SQVTM and CDR2 ANQGSEA. This CDR3 comprises 11 residues. The V gene lost 5 bases and the J gene lost 2 bases, with 6 bases spanning the gap.

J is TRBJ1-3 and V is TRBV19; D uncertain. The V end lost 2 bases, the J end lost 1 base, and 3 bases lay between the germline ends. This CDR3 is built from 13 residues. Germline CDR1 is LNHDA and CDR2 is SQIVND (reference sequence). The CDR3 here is CASSITSGNTIYF. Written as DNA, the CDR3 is TGTGCCAGTAGTATAACATCTGGAAACACCATATATTTT.

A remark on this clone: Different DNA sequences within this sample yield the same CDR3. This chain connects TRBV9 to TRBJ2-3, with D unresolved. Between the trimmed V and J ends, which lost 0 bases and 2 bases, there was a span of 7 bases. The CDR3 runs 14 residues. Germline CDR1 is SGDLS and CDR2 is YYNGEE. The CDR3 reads CASSVGSYTDTQYF. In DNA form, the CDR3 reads TGTGCCAGCAGCGTAGGTTCCTACACAGATACGCAGTATTTT. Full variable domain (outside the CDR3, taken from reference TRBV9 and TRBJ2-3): DSGVTQTPKHLITATGQRVTLRCSPRSGDLSVYWYQQSLDQGLQFLIQYYNGEERAKGNILERFSAQQFPDLHSELNLSSLELGDSALYFCASSVGSYTDTQYFGPGTRLTVL.